The next 5 T cell receptor beta chains were all read from a single sample in a study of regulatory T cells in long-lasting Graves disease. Specified time point: newly diagnosed GD, antithyroid drugs for less than 3 months. Construction of the TCR library relied on RNA isolated from PBMCs. To make TCR beta libraries, researchers used iRepertoire HTBI primers and Arm-PCR of CDR3 regions. TCRdb passed the multiplex PCR reads through MiXCR, listing each CDR3 protein once. The profile shows almost 450,000 distinct CDR3 sequences, about 17% of them singletons. These data were also reused for a study on T cells in Graves' hyperthyroidism and ophthalmopathy.

The sample here was peripheral blood mononuclear cells (PBMCs), taken at new diagnosis, from a patient treated with antithyroid drugs. The receptors originated from a woman aged 25 to 39 with Graves disease.

This clonotype was detected ten times or more. The CDR3 protein is CASGLSGGTYEQYF. CDR3 bases: TGTGCCAGCGGACTAAGCGGGGGAACCTACGAGCAGTACTTC. The chain joins TRBV27 to TRBJ2-7; the match to TRBD2 covers 8 bases. The CDR3 spans 14 residues. With 8 bases clipped from V and 2 bases from J, the junction kept 8 bases outside the gene matches. In germline, CDR1 is MNHEY, CDR2 SMNVEV (reference sequence).

Remarks on this clonotype: A much larger clonotype is one base distant, so this may be a read error. V is TRBV18 and J is TRBJ2-2; D possibly corresponds to TRBD2 (5 bases). The CDR3 contains 13 residues. Germline V gene data show CDR1 as KGHSH and CDR2 as LQKENI. The CDR3 DNA reads TGTGCCAGCTCGACGGAGAGGACCGGGGAGCCGTTTTTT. As protein: CASSTERTGEPFF.

The chain is built from TRBV19 and TRBJ2-7, with TRBD2 identical over 11 bases. This CDR3 comprises 16 residues. V lost 2 bases to trimming and J lost 0 bases; unmatched junction nucleotides: 3. The germline CDR1 and CDR2 sequences are LNHDA and SQIVND (reference sequence). This chain's CDR3 is CASSITSGRISYEQYF. The CDR3 coding sequence is TGTGCCAGTAGTATAACTAGCGGGAGAATCTCCTACGAGCAGTACTTC.

The chain joins TRBV5-1 to TRBJ2-2; 7 nucleotides agree with TRBD1. V was pared by 4 bases and J by 5 bases, with 8 bases of the junction left unmatched. CDR1 and CDR2 (germline): SGHRS, YFSETQ. There are 15 residues in the CDR3. CDR3 nucleotides: TGCGCCAGCAGCCCCCCGGGACAGTTAACCGGGGAGCTGTTTTTT. It translates to CASSPPGQLTGELFF.

This clonotype was found many times. The V call is TRBV20-1, the J call TRBJ2-7, with no clear D. This CDR3 spans 14 amino acids. Trimming shortened V by 2 bases and J by 5 bases, and 16 bases separated the two germline ends. Germline V gene sequence: CDR1 DFQATT, CDR2 SNEGSKA (reference sequence). CDR3 DNA sequence: TGCAGTGCTAGAACGTACCCTACGAACCACGAGCAGTACTTC. This encodes CSARTYPTNHEQYF.